This passage covers 2 T cell receptor beta chains from one sample sequenced in a study of shared clonotypes between healthy human individuals. The protocol was immunoSEQ multiplex PCR, while the TCRdb copy is restricted to in-frame clones and leaves out a portion. This table holds around 180,000 clones, 85% to 95% found once. Sequencing was performed on naive CD4+ T cells sorted from blood. Subset specified: CD45RA+ positively selected. The source of these receptors is a young woman in good health.

The chain employs TRBV9 and TRBJ2-3; 7 bases align to TRBD1. Unmatched junction bases numbered 7, after V lost 4 bases and J lost 2 bases. This CDR3 contains 15 residues. Germline V gene lookup returns CDR1 SGDLS and CDR2 YYNGEE. The DNA of the CDR3 is TGTGCCAGCAGCTTCCGGACAGGTATCACAGATACGCAGTATTTT. This sequence encodes CASSFRTGITDTQYF.

The rearrangement links TRBV30 to TRBJ1-6, with D hard to call. The CDR3 extends over 15 amino acids. Germline V gives CDR1 GTSNPN, CDR2 SVGIG (reference sequence). Trimming took 3 bases from V and 9 from J, leaving 18 bases between them. The CDR3 DNA sequence: TGTGCCTGGAGGGGAACCGGGAGACAAAGTTCACCCCTCCACTTT. Encoded protein: CAWRGTGRQSSPLHF.